This T cell receptor beta chain was captured by sequencing in a study of blood T cells in healthy people across ages (dated by TCRdb to 2013 to 2016). Turning to the overall study: Template switching captured roughly one uniquely barcoded TCR beta cDNA molecule per two T cells in model experiments. To track age-related changes in TCR beta repertoire diversity, the study relied on deep sequencing normalized with unique cDNA molecular identifiers. Four age groups were formed from the donors: young (average approximately 15 years), middle-aged (just under 40), aged (about 68) and long-lived (less than 85). To avoid experimental bias, donors of different ages were randomly spread across the sequencing lanes. For two donors (one aged 18 to 30 and one aged 80 or older), the study analyzed two additional independent replicas of 1 million unique cDNA reads from the same blood draw. What the study reported, not specific to this receptor: Since profiling was done on bulk unsorted PBMCs, naive and antigen-experienced compartments could not be conclusively compared. Compared with the aged group, more naive CD4+ T cells, fewer expanded clones and increased TCR diversity were shown by the long-lived group, suggesting age selection. As age increased, observed TCR beta diversity per million T cells dropped in a roughly linear way, and a significant reduction was already evident by age 40. A strong correlation was found between observed TCR beta diversity and the percentage of naive T cells measured by flow cytometry. The CMV infection status of donors was not known, potentially confounding age-related changes in expanded clonotypes. Estimates of total diversity from one million sequenced T cells were regarded as lower bounds and underestimates.

The germline V gene supplies CDR1 SGHTA and CDR2 FQGNSA. Its CDR3 holds 15 amino acids, cysteine through phenylalanine. Left in the record is the CDR3 DNA by itself, 45 bases read in frame from the first base. Unmatched junction bases come to 6, with V trimmed by 3 bases and J by 5 bases. Systemically healthy Caucasian individuals from Russia, some 36 in total and aged 6 to 90 years, were included as donors. Each donor gave 8 to 10 milliliters of peripheral blood, drawn into EDTA-treated Vacutainer tubes. Ficoll-Paque density-gradient centrifugation was used to isolate PBMCs, with at least 7 million per sample. Total RNA, at least 5 micrograms per sample, was extracted from PBMCs with Trizol reagent. Naive CD45RAhigh/CD27high T cell percentages were measured by flow cytometry on a PBMC aliquot from every donor. The library was prepared using 5' RACE. TCRdb records Illumina HiSeq 2500 as the sequencer. The second PCR ran for about 7 to 11 cycles and used a J-beta primer mix along with a sample-barcoded 5' primer. Each TCR beta cDNA molecule received a unique molecular identifier from a template-switch 5' adaptor carrying 12 random nucleotides. Each sample yielded at least 2.5 million CDR3-containing paired-end reads. First-strand cDNA synthesis was performed from all RNA using the Mint cDNA synthesis kit, with priming by a TRBC-specific oligonucleotide. Following uracil-DNA glycosylase treatment, all cDNA underwent a first 18-cycle PCR with the universal primers M1SS and BC2_uni_R. The paper's processing steps were these. Normalization of each sample was performed by random selection of 1 million high-quality reads, each carrying a distinct molecular identifier. Instead of being binned into consensus sequences, reads that shared molecular identifiers were thrown out. CDR3 identification, clonotype clustering and error correction used MiTCR with a Q25 quality threshold and the strictest error-elimination algorithm. A nonparametric unseen species model with Euler transformation was used to estimate lower-bound total TCR beta diversity. Starting from the raw public reads, TCRdb applied fastp trimming at Q25, assembled clones with MiXCR and retained in-frame beta chains. For every CDR3 protein sequence, its rows merge into one entry that carries the most common genes and DNA. These V and J calls are TCRdb output, not the study's own analysis. The sample yields just over 800,000 distinct CDR3 sequences; around 62% were counted once. The ten largest make up about a quarter of the sample.

Details on this clonotype: Its antigen remains undetermined. Per-nucleotide qualities are absent, and no much larger clonotype sits a single base away.

This receptor was obtained from a man under 40 in good health. Here the chain combines TRBV7-2 and TRBJ1-5; 8 central nucleotides agree with TRBD1. What was sequenced was blood. The CDR3 loop reads CASSFMDRVDQPQHF. The base sequence is TGTGCCAGCAGCTTTATGGACAGGGTTGATCAGCCCCAGCATTTT.